This is a list of T cell receptor beta chains from one sample in a study of beta chain features in type 1 diabetes. The repertoire was sequenced with immunoSEQ multiplex PCR; TCRdb's copy has only in-frame clones and lacks some. This repertoire shows some 700,000 clones, around an eighth found once; its top ten account for 0.022%. The sample comprised naive CD4+ T cells from blood. Receptors originate from a man aged 18 to 29 with type 1 diabetes. CDR3s include the opening cysteine and the closing phenylalanine or tryptophan. D genes are given only for firm matches. Clone size, where shown, is once, few, many, or a class for clones that have expanded.

clone_size d_call j_call v_call cdr3_nt cdr3_aa
few TRBD1 TRBJ2-1 TRBV4-1 TGCGCCAGCAGCCAAGATCCAAGGCAGGGGGCCTACAATGAGCAGTTCTTC CASSQDPRQGAYNEQFF
. . TRBJ2-3 TRBV6-1 TGTGCCAGCATCCCTCAGGGGTTGGGCACAGATACGCAGTATTTT CASIPQGLGTDTQYF
. TRBD2 TRBJ2-5 TRBV19 TGTGCCAGTAGTCCGACTAGCGGGGGAGAGACCCAGTACTTC CASSPTSGGETQYF
. . TRBJ2-2 TRBV19 TGTGCCAGTAGTATACGGGGGACCGACACCGGGGAGCTGTTTTTT CASSIRGTDTGELFF
. TRBD1 TRBJ2-7 TRBV29-1 TGCAGCGAGCAACCGGGACAGGGGTCCAGCGAGCAGTACTTC CSEQPGQGSSEQYF
. TRBD1 TRBJ1-4 TRBV6-6 TGTGCCAGCAGTTACTCGAGACAGGGGGTTGAAAAACTGTTTTTT CASSYSRQGVEKLFF
. . TRBJ1-6 TRBV2 TGTGCCAGCACCGACCCCAGGGGTTCCTCACCCCTCCACTTT CASTDPRGSSPLHF
. TRBD1 TRBJ2-3 TRBV4-1 TGCGCCAGCAGCCAAATCGGGGACAGGGGGCGAGTAGTCCTGTATTTT CASSQIGDRGRVVLYF
. . TRBJ2-7 TRBV27 TGTGCCAGCAGTTTAGACAGGACCTACGAGCAGTACTTC CASSLDRTYEQYF
. TRBD1 TRBJ2-2 TRBV18 TGTGCCAGCTCACCGGGACAGACGACCGGGGAGCTGTTTTTT CASSPGQTTGELFF
. . TRBJ2-1 TRBV4-2 TGTGCCAGCAGCCAAGGACGGGACAACCCTTACAATGAGCAGTTCTTC CASSQGRDNPYNEQFF
. . TRBJ1-1 TRBV7-9 TGTGCCAGCGATGAGTTTGGTTTCTTT CASDEFGFF
. TRBD2 TRBJ2-3 TRBV6-4 TGTGCCAGCAGTGCTAGCGGGGGGGCCACAGATACGCAGTATTTT CASSASGGATDTQYF
few . TRBJ1-1 TRBV18 TGTGCCAGCTCACCACCCCCAGGGTTCACTGAAGCTTTCTTT CASSPPPGFTEAFF
. TRBD2 TRBJ2-3 TRBV6-6 TGTGCCAGCATTCTGACTAGCGGGGGGCGAGATACGCAGTATTTT CASILTSGGRDTQYF
. . TRBJ2-5 TRBV18 TGTGCCAGCTCCCCCCCTGGGCAGCGCAAAGAGACCCAGTACTTC CASSPPGQRKETQYF
few . TRBJ2-6 TRBV6-1 TGTGCCAGCAGTACTCCCTCTGGGGCCAACGTCCTGACTTTC CASSTPSGANVLTF
few . TRBJ1-2 TRBV30 TGTGCCTGGAGTGTACAAGGGTCGCGGCAGGCCTACACCTTC CAWSVQGSRQAYTF
. TRBD1 TRBJ2-2 TRBV7-9 TGTGCCAGCAGCATGGCACAGGGGACCACCGGGGAGCTGTTTTTT CASSMAQGTTGELFF
. . TRBJ2-7 TRBV25-1 TGTGCCAGCAGTCCCCTACACGGGTTGTACTTC CASSPLHGLYF
. TRBD1 TRBJ1-2 TRBV6-5 TGTGCCACCCGACCGGGACAGGGAAACTATGGCTACACCTTC CATRPGQGNYGYTF
few . TRBJ2-7 TRBV5-1 TGCGCCAGCAGCCGGGGACTTGGGAGCTACGAGCAGTACTTC CASSRGLGSYEQYF
few . TRBJ2-3 TRBV10-3 TGTGCCATCACTGCAGCTGCTAGCACAGATACGCAGTATTTT CAITAAASTDTQYF
. TRBD1 TRBJ1-2 TRBV2 TGTGCCAGCAGCGCCGACAGGGTAAAGGGCTACACCTTC CASSADRVKGYTF
. . TRBJ1-4 TRBV29-1 TGCAGCGTTCTTGGAGTGCGGGACGGAAAACTGTTTTTT CSVLGVRDGKLFF
few TRBD1 TRBJ2-7 TRBV5-1 TGCGCCAGCAGCGATACCCGACAGGGATACTCCTACGAGCAGTACTTC CASSDTRQGYSYEQYF
few . TRBJ2-1 TRBV2 TGTGCCTCCAAGTTTGGGAGCTCCTACAATGAGCAGTTCTTC CASKFGSSYNEQFF
few . TRBJ2-5 TRBV25-1 TGTGCCAGCAGTGAGGGACGCCTCCAAGAGACCCAGTACTTC CASSEGRLQETQYF
few TRBD1 TRBJ1-6 TRBV10-3 TGTGCCATCCGGGCCTCACAGGGGGCGGATAATTCACCCCTCCACTTT CAIRASQGADNSPLHF
. TRBD2 TRBJ2-5 TRBV7-2 TGTGCCAGCAGCCTGACGGGGGGTTGGGAGACCCAGTACTTC CASSLTGGWETQYF
. . TRBJ2-6 TRBV6-1 TGTGCCACCGACAAAGGATTCGCTGGGGCCAACGTCCTGACTTTC CATDKGFAGANVLTF
. . TRBJ2-5 TRBV7-3 TGTGCCAGCAGCTTAGAAGTTAATTTAGAGACCCAGTACTTC CASSLEVNLETQYF
. . TRBJ2-2 TRBV27 TGTGCCAGCAGAAGGAGGCAGGGAGTCGGGGAGCTGTTTTTT CASRRRQGVGELFF
few . TRBJ2-7 TRBV5-1 TGCGCCAGCAGCTTGCCGCAGGCAACCTACGAGCAGTACTTC CASSLPQATYEQYF
few . TRBJ2-3 TRBV10-3 TGTGCCATCAGTGTCTCCGGACCGGGCGGGGTATCAGATACGCAGTATTTT CAISVSGPGGVSDTQYF
few TRBD1 TRBJ2-3 TRBV28 TGTGCCAGCAGTTCGGGACAGGGGCTGGCAGATACGCAGTATTTT CASSSGQGLADTQYF
few . TRBJ1-1 TRBV18 TGTGCCAGCTCCCCCTCAGGCCAGAACACTGAAGCTTTCTTT CASSPSGQNTEAFF
. . TRBJ2-5 TRBV10-3 TGTGCCGCCCATGGCTCCCAAGAGACCCAGTACTTC CAAHGSQETQYF
. . TRBJ2-3 TRBV10-3 TGTGCCATCAGAACAGGAGAAATCACAGATACGCAGTATTTT CAIRTGEITDTQYF
few . TRBJ2-2 TRBV10-3 TGTGCCATCAGTGAGTTCGACAGGCCGAACACCGGGGAGCTGTTTTTT CAISEFDRPNTGELFF
. TRBD1 TRBJ1-2 TRBV10-3 TGTGCCATCAGCGACAGGGTGGATGGCTACACCTTC CAISDRVDGYTF
few . TRBJ1-5 TRBV5-1 TGCGCCAGCAGCCCGGACGGGAGCAATCAACCCCAGCATTTT CASSPDGSNQPQHF
. TRBD1 TRBJ1-6 TRBV5-4 TGTGCCAGCAGCATAGCTACAGGGGTGCTTAATTCACCCCTCCACTTT CASSIATGVLNSPLHF
few TRBD2 TRBJ2-3 TRBV29-1 TGCAGCGTTGGGACTAGGTTCTCAGATACGCAGTATTTT CSVGTRFSDTQYF
few . TRBJ2-2 TRBV5-1 TGCGCCAGCAGCACGGGACTTCTGGGGGTGAACACCGGGGAGCTGTTTTTT CASSTGLLGVNTGELFF
. . TRBJ1-1 TRBV4-1 TGCGCCAGCAGCCAAGACCCGGGCAGGGGAGCTTTCTTT CASSQDPGRGAFF
few . TRBJ1-5 TRBV10-3 TGTGCCACCCTCCCTACAGGGACGGGCAATCAGCCCCAGCATTTT CATLPTGTGNQPQHF
many . TRBJ2-1 TRBV4-1 TGCGCCAGCAGCCAAGATCGCGTCAACCATGAGCAGTTCTTC CASSQDRVNHEQFF
few . TRBJ1-5 TRBV25-1 TGTGCCAGCAGTGGATCAGGGGTCTATCAGCCCCAGCATTTT CASSGSGVYQPQHF
. TRBD2 TRBJ2-5 TRBV30 TGTGCCTGGAGTGCCCTGGCGGGAGTCCAAGAGACCCAGTACTTC CAWSALAGVQETQYF
few . TRBJ2-3 TRBV6-1 TGTGCCAGCAGATACGGGACCCTCGGCGATACGCAGTATTTT CASRYGTLGDTQYF
. . TRBJ2-7 TRBV30 TGTGCCACACTCCCGCTCCACAGCTACGAGCAGTACTTC CATLPLHSYEQYF
few TRBD2 TRBJ2-7 TRBV12-5 TGTGCTAGTGGCTTGACTAGCGGGGTTACCTCCTACGAGCAGTACTTC CASGLTSGVTSYEQYF